This passage covers 8 T cell receptor beta chains from one sample sequenced in a study of cytomegalovirus exposure and HLA in healthy donors (dated by TCRdb to about 2017). Libraries were constructed by the immunoSEQ multiplex PCR assay. TCRdb took over this immuneACCESS table, retaining in-frame rearrangements with V and J assigned. Such tables are incomplete; in checked studies, under half of the missing clones stem from an unresolved V gene, and the remainder is unexplained. The sample contains approximately 60,000 clones, approximately 95% of them found a single time. The ten most abundant clones make up roughly 6% of the sample. Material for sequencing was PBMCs. All receptors come from a woman aged 18-30 years in good health and CMV-seronegative.

The rearrangement uses TRBV19 and TRBJ1-4, with D maybe TRBD1 (5 bases). Germline-derived CDR1 and CDR2 are LNHDA and SQIVND (reference sequence). The CDR3 has 18 residues. The V gene lost 3 bases and the J gene lost 6 bases, with 23 bases spanning the gap. CDR3 nucleotide sequence: TGTGCCAGTAGTATTCTAGAGCCAGGGCCCGAGGCGGATGAAAAACTGTTTTTT. Encoded protein: CASSILEPGPEADEKLFF.

J is TRBJ2-2 and V is TRBV5-1; the D gene is possibly TRBD2 (6 bases). Germline assignment: CDR1 SGHRS and CDR2 YFSETQ. Trimming removed 5 bases from V and 7 bases from J, with 9 bases in between. The CDR3 has 12 residues. The CDR3, as DNA: TGCGCCAGCAGACAGGAGGGCGGGGAGCTGTTTTTT. This sequence encodes CASRQEGGELFF. Full variable domain (rest looked up from reference TRBV5-1 and TRBJ2-2): KAGVTQTPRYLIKTRGQQVTLSCSPISGHRSVSWYQQTPGQGLQFLFEYFSETQRNKGNFPGRFSGRQFSNSRSEMNVSTLELGDSALYLCASRQEGGELFFGEGSRLTVL.

This rearrangement joins TRBV7-3 to TRBJ1-3; D gene ambiguous. The CDR3 covers 11 residues. The germline V gene encodes CDR1 SGHTA and CDR2 FQGTGA. V dropped 4 bases and J dropped 4 bases, with 2 bases sitting between them. The CDR3 DNA sequence: TGTGCCAGCAGCTCAGGAAACACCATATATTTT. Encoded protein: CASSSGNTIYF.

J is TRBJ2-7 and V is TRBV2, with D possibly TRBD1 on 6 matching bases. Germline loops: CDR1 SNHLY, CDR2 FYNNEI. The CDR3 runs 13 residues. V lost 5 bases to trimming and J lost 3 bases, with 11 bases between them. The CDR3 DNA follows: TGTGCCAGCAGTCACCGGGACAACTACGAGCAGTACGTC. Amino acid sequence: CASSHRDNYEQYV.

This CDR3 reads CASSPEASHGYTF. DNA of the CDR3: TGTGCCAGCAGTCCAGAGGCCAGTCATGGCTACACCTTC. The chain employs TRBV6-6 and TRBJ1-2; D ambiguous. The germline V gene encodes CDR1 MNHNY and CDR2 SVGAGI (reference sequence). Trimming shortened V by 5 bases and J by 6 bases, and 13 bases separated the two germline ends. This CDR3 comprises 13 residues.

The chain carries TRBV27 and TRBJ2-1; TRBD2 agrees at 11 bases. The V gene's germline CDR1 is MNHEY and CDR2 SMNVEV (reference sequence). CDR3 length: 14 residues. Trimming removed 3 bases from V and 6 bases from J; junction bases left unmatched: 1. DNA for the CDR3: TGTGCCAGCAGTTTCACTAGCGGGAGCAATGAGCAGTTCTTC. It specifies CASSFTSGSNEQFF.

The chain carries TRBV5-6 and TRBJ2-1; TRBD1 aligns across 7 bases. V was pared by 4 bases and J by 6 bases, with 10 bases of the junction left unmatched. Germline-derived CDR1 and CDR2 are SGHDT and YYEEEE. The CDR3 has 15 residues. Here the CDR3 DNA reads TGTGCCAGCAGCCCCACCGGGACAGCCATCAATGAGCAGTTCTTC. Its protein product is CASSPTGTAINEQFF.

The genes are TRBV6-5 and TRBJ2-1, with D perhaps matching TRBD2 (5 bases). Per the germline V gene, CDR1 is MNHEY and CDR2 is SVGAGI. Trimming took 8 bases from V and 9 from J, leaving 17 bases between them. CDR3 length equals 13 residues. The CDR3 nucleotides read TGTGCCAGCCTGCGGGCAGCAGGTGGTGAGCAGTTCTTC. This codes for CASLRAAGGEQFF.